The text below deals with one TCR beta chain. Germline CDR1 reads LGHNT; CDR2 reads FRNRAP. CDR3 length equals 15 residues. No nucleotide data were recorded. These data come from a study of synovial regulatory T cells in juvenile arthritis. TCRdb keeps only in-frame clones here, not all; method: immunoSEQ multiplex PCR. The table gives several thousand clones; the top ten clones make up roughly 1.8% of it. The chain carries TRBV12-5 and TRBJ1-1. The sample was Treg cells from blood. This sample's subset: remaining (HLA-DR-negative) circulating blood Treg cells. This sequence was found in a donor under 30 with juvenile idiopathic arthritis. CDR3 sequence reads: CASGTYRTGITEAFF.